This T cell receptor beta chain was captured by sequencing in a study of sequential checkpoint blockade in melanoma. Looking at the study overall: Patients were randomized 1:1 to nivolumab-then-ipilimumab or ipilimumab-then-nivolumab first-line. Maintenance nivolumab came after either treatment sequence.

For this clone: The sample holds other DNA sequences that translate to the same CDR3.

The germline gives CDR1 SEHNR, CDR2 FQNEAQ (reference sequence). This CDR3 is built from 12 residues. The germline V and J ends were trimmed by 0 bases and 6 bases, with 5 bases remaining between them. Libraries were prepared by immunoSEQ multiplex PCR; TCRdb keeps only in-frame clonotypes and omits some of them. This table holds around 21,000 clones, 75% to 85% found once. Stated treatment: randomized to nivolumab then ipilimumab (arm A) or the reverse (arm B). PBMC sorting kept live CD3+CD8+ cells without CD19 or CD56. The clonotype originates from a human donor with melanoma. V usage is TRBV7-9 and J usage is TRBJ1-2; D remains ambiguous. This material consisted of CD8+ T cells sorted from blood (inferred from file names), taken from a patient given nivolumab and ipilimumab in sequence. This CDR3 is CASSLAADGYTF. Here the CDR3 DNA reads TGTGCCAGCAGCTTAGCGGCAGATGGCTACACCTTC. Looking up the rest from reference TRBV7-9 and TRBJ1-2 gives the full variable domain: DTGVSQNPRHKITKRGQNVTFRCDPISEHNRLYWYRQTLGQGPEFLTYFQNEAQLEKSRLLSDRFSAERPKGSFSTLEIQRTEQGDSAMYLCASSLAADGYTFGSGTRLTVV.